This T cell receptor (beta chain) was captured in a study of PD-1 blockade in classical Hodgkin lymphoma. About this clone: The antigen remains unidentified.

Findings of the study overall: At baseline, newly diagnosed patients reportedly showed less TCR diversity than healthy donors. TCR diversity rose significantly by C4D1 in CD4+ but not CD8+ cells.

Some clones are missing from TCRdb's copy, which holds only in-frame ones; the method was immunoSEQ multiplex PCR. The table records about 58,000 clones, approximately 90% of them present only once. With V trimmed by 7 bases and J by 7 bases, 9 bases remained unmatched. This CDR3 has 14 residues. Germline V CDR1 and CDR2: MNHNS, SASEGT. Relapse was seen in all patients after autologous stem cell transplantation, and brentuximab vedotin exposure was variable. The patients, who had relapsed/refractory classical Hodgkin lymphoma, achieved best responses of complete response, partial response or progressive disease.

Sequencing was performed on peripheral blood mononuclear cells (PBMCs), taken before the second cycle of nivolumab. This receptor was taken from a human donor with classical Hodgkin lymphoma. This chain connects TRBV6-1 to TRBJ1-4, with 7 bases identical to TRBD1. The DNA of the CDR3 is TGTGCCAGCAACCTCGACAGGGATGGTGAAAAACTGTTTTTT. Its protein is CASNLDRDGEKLFF.